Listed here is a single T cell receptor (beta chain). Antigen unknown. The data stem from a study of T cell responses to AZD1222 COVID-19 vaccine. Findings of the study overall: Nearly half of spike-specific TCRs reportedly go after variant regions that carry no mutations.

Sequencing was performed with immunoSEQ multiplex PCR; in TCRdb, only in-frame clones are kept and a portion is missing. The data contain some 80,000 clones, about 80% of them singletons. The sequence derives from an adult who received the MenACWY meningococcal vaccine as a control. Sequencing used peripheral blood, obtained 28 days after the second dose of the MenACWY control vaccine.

Here the CDR3 reads CASRDRGFSGNTIYF. CDR3 nucleotides: TGTGCCAGCAGGGACAGGGGGTTTTCTGGAAACACCATATATTTT. The chain recombines TRBV6-5 with TRBJ1-3, with 10 bases fitting TRBD1. CDR3 length: 15 residues. The germline V gene encodes CDR1 MNHEY and CDR2 SVGAGI. The J segment lost 1 base and the V segment lost 6 bases, leaving 3 bases of the junction unmatched.